The clone carrying this TCR beta chain is a singleton in its sample. Participants' own reports of clinical history determined their cohort assignment. The data stem from a study of blood T cell repertoires in COVID-19. On the study more broadly: Material from acute and convalescent COVID-19 was sourced from the United States, Italy and Spain.

In the original processing: The authors estimated nucleated cell counts from reference gene primer amplification. TCRdb's copy holds only in-frame clones and misses some; the assay was immunoSEQ multiplex PCR. V and J calls and clone size follow that table, whereas D and trimming were derived from the DNA. The top ten hold less than 1.5% of the sample, which has roughly 400,000 clones, around nine tenths seen once. Trimming took 5 bases from V and 9 from J; bases not matched to a gene: 15. This CDR3 contains 16 residues. Germline V gene sequence: CDR1 PRHDT, CDR2 FYEKMQ (reference sequence). The chain joins TRBV13 to TRBJ2-1; TRBD2 aligns across 8 bases. The sample taken for sequencing was PBMCs or T cells enriched from blood (not recorded which). This TCR derives from a woman aged 18-35 years who had been exposed to COVID-19. The CDR3 DNA reads as TGTGCCAGCAGCCTAACCGGGACTAGTGGGTTAAGTGAGCAGTTCTTC. Its protein product is CASSLTGTSGLSEQFF.